This is a list of T cell receptor beta chains from one sample in a study of blood T cells in healthy people across ages. TCRdb processed the 5' RACE reads anew with MiXCR; each CDR3 protein has one entry. The profile shows fewer than 1 million distinct CDR3 sequences, under 45% of them singletons. The sequenced sample was blood. The receptor source for this set is a man in his sixties in good health. CDR3s include the opening cysteine and the closing phenylalanine or tryptophan. Each record gives: J gene, CDR3 length, D gene, clone size, V gene, CDR3 protein, CDR3 DNA. A D gene is named only where the DNA matches it firmly. Size values are once, few and many counts, or a class for expanded clones, and some rows have none.

TRBJ2-1,14,.,.,TRBV20-1,CSATRPGSYNEQFF,TGCAGTGCTACAAGGCCGGGCTCCTACAATGAGCAGTTCTTC
TRBJ1-6,15,.,many,TRBV9,CASSVNELLNSPLHF,TGTGCCAGCAGCGTAAACGAGCTCTTGAATTCACCCCTCCACTTT
TRBJ2-7,14,.,.,TRBV14,CASSQAVSPYEQYF,TGTGCCAGCAGCCAAGCTGTTTCGCCCTACGAGCAGTACTTC
TRBJ2-7,15,.,.,TRBV11-2,CASSSSRVFSYEQYF,TGTGCCAGCAGCTCCTCCCGAGTGTTCTCCTACGAGCAGTACTTC
TRBJ1-1,13,.,.,TRBV12-3/TRBV12-4,CASAPRANTEAFF,TGTGCCAGCGCCCCCAGAGCGAACACTGAAGCTTTCTTT
TRBJ2-7,16,TRBD2,.,TRBV5-1,CASSLFAGGYSYEQYF,TGCGCCAGCAGCTTGTTTGCGGGGGGTTATTCCTACGAGCAGTACTTC
TRBJ1-1,16,.,.,TRBV4-3,CASSQFTGREGTEAFF,TGCGCCAGCAGCCAATTCACGGGCAGGGAAGGAACTGAAGCTTTCTTT
TRBJ1-2,12,.,few,TRBV6-2/TRBV6-3,CASSYQRDGYTF,TGTGCCAGCAGTTACCAACGGGATGGCTACACCTTC
TRBJ2-7,15,TRBD2,few,TRBV5-1,CASSPGGGDVNEQYF,TGCGCCAGCAGCCCCGGGGGGGGCGATGTGAACGAGCAGTACTTC
TRBJ2-1,15,TRBD1,few,TRBV20-1,CSARRTGGEANEQFF,TGCAGTGCTAGGAGGACAGGGGGCGAGGCCAATGAGCAGTTCTTC
TRBJ2-7,14,.,.,TRBV21-1,CASSSHRVYYEQYF,TGTGCCAGCAGCTCTCACAGGGTTTACTACGAGCAGTACTTC
TRBJ1-2,15,TRBD1,.,TRBV6-2/TRBV6-3,CASRSGTGSNYGYTF,TGTGCCAGCAGATCCGGGACAGGTTCTAACTATGGCTACACCTTC
TRBJ1-1,17,TRBD1,few,TRBV14,CASSQPGTGVTNTEAFF,TGTGCCAGCAGCCAACCGGGGACAGGGGTCACTAACACTGAAGCTTTCTTT
TRBJ1-2,12,.,.,TRBV29-1,CSVAFRDYGYTF,TGCAGCGTTGCCTTCCGGGACTATGGCTACACCTTC
TRBJ1-2,13,.,few,TRBV20-1,CSATDGVNYGYTF,TGCAGTGCTACCGACGGTGTTAACTATGGCTACACCTTC
TRBJ2-3,20,TRBD2,.,TRBV7-2,CASSLVRVASGGGPSDTQYF,TGTGCCAGCAGCTTAGTACGGGTAGCTAGCGGGGGGGGTCCCAGCGATACGCAGTATTTT
TRBJ1-6,11,.,.,TRBV6-1,CASMGSSPLHF,TGTGCCAGCATGGGGTCATCACCCCTCCACTTT
TRBJ2-5,11,.,.,TRBV7-2,CASSVQETLYF,TGTGCCAGCAGCGTCCAAGAGACCCTGTACTTC
TRBJ2-2,17,TRBD2,few,TRBV4-3,CASSQDPGGGDTGELFF,TGCGCCAGCAGCCAAGATCCTGGCGGGGGAGACACCGGGGAGCTGTTTTTT
TRBJ2-1,14,.,.,TRBV2,CASSFLVGGGEQFF,TGTGCCAGCAGTTTTCTAGTTGGCGGCGGTGAGCAGTTCTTC
TRBJ2-7,16,.,.,TRBV6-5,CASSQGHSGPGYEQYF,TGTGCCAGCAGCCAAGGACACTCCGGTCCGGGATACGAGCAGTACTTC
TRBJ2-5,11,.,many,TRBV10-3,CAIGGEETQYF,TGTGCCATCGGGGGAGAGGAGACCCAGTACTTC
TRBJ2-1,15,.,.,TRBV15,CAASRDLAAYNEQFF,TGTGCCGCCAGCAGAGACCTAGCAGCCTACAATGAGCAGTTCTTC
TRBJ1-2,13,.,few,TRBV3-1,CASSQDRPYGYTF,TGTGCCAGCAGCCAAGACAGGCCCTATGGCTACACCTTC
TRBJ1-2,15,.,.,TRBV28,CASSFSVDRNYGYTF,TGTGCCAGCAGTTTTTCAGTTGACCGGAACTATGGCTACACCTTC
TRBJ2-2,16,.,.,TRBV4-3,CASSQAPPPNTGELFF,TGCGCCAGCAGCCAAGCGCCACCGCCAAACACCGGGGAGCTGTTTTTT
TRBJ1-2,13,.,few,TRBV25-1,CASSELGGYGYTF,TGTGCCAGCAGTGAATTGGGGGGATATGGCTACACCTTC
TRBJ1-2,12,.,.,TRBV4-1,CAGSQVWGGNTF,TGCGCCGGCAGCCAAGTGTGGGGCGGAAACACCTTC
TRBJ1-1,13,.,.,TRBV12-3/TRBV12-4,CASSQPGRTEAFF,TGTGCCAGCAGCCAACCAGGGAGGACTGAAGCTTTCTTT
TRBJ2-3,16,.,.,TRBV7-9,CASSPRTDRDTDTQYF,TGTGCCAGCAGCCCGCGGACAGATCGGGACACAGATACGCAGTATTTT
TRBJ2-1,13,.,.,TRBV5-1,CASSVKQGTEQFF,TGCGCCAGCAGCGTAAAACAGGGCACTGAGCAGTTCTTC
TRBJ2-7,14,.,.,TRBV6-5,CASSPILTSGEQYF,TGTGCCAGCAGTCCTATACTGACGTCGGGCGAGCAGTACTTC
TRBJ2-3,14,.,.,TRBV3-1,CASSPGGAPDTQYF,TGTGCCAGCAGCCCAGGGGGGGCCCCAGATACGCAGTATTTT
TRBJ2-5,13,.,.,TRBV12-3/TRBV12-4,CASRGIHQETQYF,TGTGCCAGCAGGGGTATCCACCAAGAGACCCAGTACTTC
TRBJ1-5,14,.,.,TRBV3-1,CASSQSGDNQPQHF,TGTGCCAGCAGCCAGTCTGGGGACAATCAGCCCCAGCATTTT
TRBJ2-1,15,.,.,TRBV6-1,CASSVAGAQNNEQFF,TGTGCCAGCAGTGTGGCCGGGGCCCAAAACAATGAGCAGTTCTTC
TRBJ2-1,16,TRBD2,.,TRBV5-4,CASSYTLLAGQNEQFF,TGTGCCAGCAGCTATACCTTACTAGCGGGGCAAAATGAGCAGTTCTTC
TRBJ2-5,15,TRBD2,.,TRBV6-2/TRBV6-3,CASSYPRTSGETQYF,TGTGCCAGCAGTTACCCACGGACTAGCGGAGAGACCCAGTACTTC
TRBJ1-2,13,TRBD1,.,TRBV7-2,CASSASRGAGYTF,TGTGCCAGCAGCGCCTCCAGGGGGGCGGGCTACACCTTC
TRBJ2-3,14,TRBD2,.,TRBV7-9,CASTGLAGTDTQYF,TGTGCCAGCACGGGGCTAGCGGGGACAGATACGCAGTATTTT
TRBJ2-1,15,.,.,TRBV10-3,CAISEGGSSYSEQFF,TGTGCCATCAGTGAGGGGGGAAGCTCCTACAGTGAGCAGTTCTTC
TRBJ2-5,13,TRBD1,many,TRBV29-1,CSFRQGAQETQYF,TGCAGCTTCAGACAGGGGGCCCAAGAGACCCAGTACTTC
TRBJ2-3,13,.,few,TRBV20-1,CSARDQNTDTQYF,TGCAGTGCTAGAGACCAGAACACAGATACGCAGTATTTT
TRBJ2-7,15,TRBD1,few,TRBV6-4,CASSRGQGRAYEQYF,TGTGCCAGCAGTCGTGGACAGGGACGGGCCTACGAGCAGTACTTC
TRBJ2-7,12,.,few,TRBV28,CASRWGRYEQYF,TGTGCCAGCAGATGGGGCCGCTACGAGCAGTACTTC
TRBJ2-1,18,TRBD2,.,TRBV7-2,CASSLRRKTSGGYNEQFF,TGTGCCAGCAGCTTACGCCGAAAAACTAGCGGGGGATACAATGAGCAGTTCTTC
TRBJ1-2,10,.,few,TRBV7-2,CASSQWGYTF,TGTGCCAGCAGCCAGTGGGGCTACACCTTC
TRBJ2-5,16,TRBD2,once,TRBV9,CASSAQSLAGQETQYF,TGTGCCAGCAGCGCGCAGTCACTAGCGGGACAAGAGACCCAGTACTTC
TRBJ1-6,14,.,few,TRBV12-3/TRBV12-4,CASSPPGGNSPLHF,TGTGCCAGCAGCCCCCCCGGGGGGAATTCACCCCTCCACTTT
TRBJ2-2,15,.,.,TRBV3-1,CASSPSRDYTGELFF,TGTGCCAGCAGCCCGAGCAGGGACTACACCGGGGAGCTGTTTTTT
TRBJ2-5,16,TRBD1,.,TRBV7-2,CASSLSSRTGGQTQYF,TGTGCCAGCAGTTTATCTTCTCGGACAGGGGGTCAGACCCAGTACTTC
TRBJ2-3,15,.,few,TRBV5-1,CASSLARDGTDTQYF,TGCGCCAGCAGCTTGGCCAGGGATGGGACAGATACGCAGTATTTT
TRBJ2-7,14,TRBD1,.,TRBV6-2/TRBV6-3,CASLDRGLLYEQYF,TGTGCCAGCCTGGACAGGGGGCTCCTCTACGAGCAGTACTTC
TRBJ1-1,15,TRBD1,.,TRBV6-2/TRBV6-3,CASRTGTGTNTEAFF,TGTGCCAGCAGAACGGGGACAGGGACGAACACTGAAGCTTTCTTT
TRBJ1-5,14,.,.,TRBV18,CASSPWDSNQPQHF,TGTGCCAGCTCACCATGGGATAGCAATCAGCCCCAGCATTTT